This T cell receptor beta chain was identified in a study of blood T cell repertoires in COVID-19. Using immunoSEQ multiplex PCR, the repertoire was profiled, and TCRdb retains in-frame clones only, with some absent. The profile shows around 130,000 clones, approximately 90% of them singletons. Patients from Seattle were sampled longitudinally, starting during active infection. The CDR3 consists of 15 residues. Trimming took off 4 bases at V and 2 bases at J, with 12 bases between the two ends. Per the germline V gene, CDR1 is SEHNR and CDR2 is FQNEAQ (reference sequence). This rearrangement joins TRBV7-9 to TRBJ2-1, with D possibly matching TRBD1 (6 bases). Input material: peripheral blood. The origin of this receptor is a human donor with COVID-19, enrolled during active disease. The donor label of this sample is uncertain. The CDR3 reads CASSSRPGAYNEQFF. The DNA for the CDR3 is TGTGCCAGCAGCTCGCGTCCAGGGGCCTACAATGAGCAGTTCTTC.